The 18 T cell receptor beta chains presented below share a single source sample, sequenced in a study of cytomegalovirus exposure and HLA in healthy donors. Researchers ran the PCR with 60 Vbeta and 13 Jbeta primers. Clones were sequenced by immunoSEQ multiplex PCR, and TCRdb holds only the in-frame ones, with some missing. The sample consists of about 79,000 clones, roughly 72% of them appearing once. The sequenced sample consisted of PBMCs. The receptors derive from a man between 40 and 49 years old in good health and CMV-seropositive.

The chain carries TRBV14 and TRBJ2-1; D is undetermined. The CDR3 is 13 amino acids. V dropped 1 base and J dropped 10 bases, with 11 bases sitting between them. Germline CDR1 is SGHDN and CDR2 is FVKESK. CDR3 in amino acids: CASSQGPEQEQFF. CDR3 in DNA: TGTGCCAGCAGCCAAGGCCCCGAGCAAGAGCAGTTCTTC.

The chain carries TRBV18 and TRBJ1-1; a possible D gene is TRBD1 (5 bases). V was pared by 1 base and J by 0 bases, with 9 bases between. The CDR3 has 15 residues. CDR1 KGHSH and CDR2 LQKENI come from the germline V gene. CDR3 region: CASSPRGNMNTEAFF. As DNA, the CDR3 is TGTGCCAGCTCACCACGGGGCAACATGAACACTGAAGCTTTCTTT.

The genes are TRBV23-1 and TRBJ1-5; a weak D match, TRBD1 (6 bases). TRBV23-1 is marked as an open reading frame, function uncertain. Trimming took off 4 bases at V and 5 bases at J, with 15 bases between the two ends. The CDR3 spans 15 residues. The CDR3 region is CASSRPGHGDQPQHF. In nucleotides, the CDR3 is TGCGCCAGCAGTCGGCCGGGACACGGTGATCAGCCCCAGCATTTT.

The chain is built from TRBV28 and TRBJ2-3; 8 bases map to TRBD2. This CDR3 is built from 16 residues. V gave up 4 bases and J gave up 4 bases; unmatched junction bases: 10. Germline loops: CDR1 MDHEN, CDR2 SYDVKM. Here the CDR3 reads CASSWASGREADTQYF. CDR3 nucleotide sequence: TGTGCCAGCAGTTGGGCGAGCGGGAGAGAGGCAGATACGCAGTATTTT.

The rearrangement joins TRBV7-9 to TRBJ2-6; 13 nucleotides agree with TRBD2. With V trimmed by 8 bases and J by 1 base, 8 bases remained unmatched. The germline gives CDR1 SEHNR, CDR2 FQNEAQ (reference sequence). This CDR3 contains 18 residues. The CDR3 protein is CASGRTSGSFSGANVLTF. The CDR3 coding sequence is TGTGCCAGCGGCCGGACTAGCGGGAGTTTTTCTGGGGCCAACGTCCTGACTTTC. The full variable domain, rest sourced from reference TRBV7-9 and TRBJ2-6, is DTGVSQNPRHKITKRGQNVTFRCDPISEHNRLYWYRQTLGQGPEFLTYFQNEAQLEKSRLLSDRFSAERPKGSFSTLEIQRTEQGDSAMYLCASGRTSGSFSGANVLTFGAGSRLTVL.

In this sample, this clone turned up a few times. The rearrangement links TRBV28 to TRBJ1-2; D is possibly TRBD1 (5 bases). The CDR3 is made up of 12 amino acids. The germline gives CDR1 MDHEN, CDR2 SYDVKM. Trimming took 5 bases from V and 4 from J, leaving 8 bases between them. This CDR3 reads CASSRTPYGYTF. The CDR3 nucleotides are TGTGCCAGCAGTAGGACACCCTATGGCTACACCTTC.

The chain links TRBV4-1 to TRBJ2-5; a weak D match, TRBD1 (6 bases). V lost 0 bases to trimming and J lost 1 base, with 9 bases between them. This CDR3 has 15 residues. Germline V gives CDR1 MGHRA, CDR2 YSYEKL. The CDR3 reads CASSQDRDIQETQYF. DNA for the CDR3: TGCGCCAGCAGCCAAGATCGGGACATCCAAGAGACCCAGTACTTC.

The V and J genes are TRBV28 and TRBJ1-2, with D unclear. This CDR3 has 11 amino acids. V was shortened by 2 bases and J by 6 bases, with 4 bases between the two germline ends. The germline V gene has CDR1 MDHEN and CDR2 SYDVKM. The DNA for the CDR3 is TGTGCCAGCAGTTTACTAAATGGCTACACCTTC. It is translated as CASSLLNGYTF.

In DNA form, the CDR3 reads TGTGCCAGCAGCTTTGGCGGGATAGGAGAGACCCAGTACTTC. Translating it yields CASSFGGIGETQYF. The J gene is TRBJ2-5, the V gene TRBV5-8; D may be TRBD2 (6 bases). This CDR3 comprises 14 residues. V shed 2 bases and J shed 4 bases, with 12 bases lying between them. Germline CDR1 is SGHTS and CDR2 is YDEGEE.

CDR3 bases: TGCGCCAGCAGCGAAACTAGCGGGGACTCCTACGAGCAGTACTTC. Protein sequence: CASSETSGDSYEQYF. The chain combines TRBV4-1 with TRBJ2-7, with 10 bases fitting TRBD2. The CDR3 contains 15 residues. V was pared by 5 bases and J by 0 bases, with 4 bases of the junction left unmatched. The germline V gene encodes CDR1 MGHRA and CDR2 YSYEKL.

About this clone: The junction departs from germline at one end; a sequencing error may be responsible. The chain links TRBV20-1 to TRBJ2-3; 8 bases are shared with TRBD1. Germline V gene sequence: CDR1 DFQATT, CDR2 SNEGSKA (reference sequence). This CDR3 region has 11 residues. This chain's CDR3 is CSARNDRGEHF. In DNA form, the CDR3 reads TGCAGTGCTAGAAACGACAGGGGCGAGCATTTT.

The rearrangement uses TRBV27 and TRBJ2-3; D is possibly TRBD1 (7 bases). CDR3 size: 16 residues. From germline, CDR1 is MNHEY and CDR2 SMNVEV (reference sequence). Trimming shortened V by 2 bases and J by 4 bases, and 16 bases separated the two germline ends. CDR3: CASSLPSAGGSDTQYF. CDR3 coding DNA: TGTGCCAGCAGTTTACCATCCGCAGGGGGGTCAGATACGCAGTATTTT.

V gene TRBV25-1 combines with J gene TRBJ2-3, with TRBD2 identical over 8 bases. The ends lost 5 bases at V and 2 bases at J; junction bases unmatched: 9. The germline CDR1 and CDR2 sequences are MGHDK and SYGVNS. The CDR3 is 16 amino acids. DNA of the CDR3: TGTGCCAGCAGTAGGGGAAGAGCGGGGGCCACAGATACGCAGTATTTT. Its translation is CASSRGRAGATDTQYF. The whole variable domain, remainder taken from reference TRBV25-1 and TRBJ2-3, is EADIYQTPRYLVIGTGKKITLECSQTMGHDKMYWYQQDPGMELHLIHYSYGVNSTEKGDLSSESTVSRIRTEHFPLTLESARPSHTSQYLCASSRGRAGATDTQYFGPGTRLTVL.

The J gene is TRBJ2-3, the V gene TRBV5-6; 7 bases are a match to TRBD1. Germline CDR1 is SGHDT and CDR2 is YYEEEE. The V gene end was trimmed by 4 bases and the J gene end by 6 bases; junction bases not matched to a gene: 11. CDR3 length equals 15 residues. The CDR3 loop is CASSLLQGFSDTQYF. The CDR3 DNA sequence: TGTGCCAGCAGCCTTTTACAGGGGTTCTCGGATACGCAGTATTTT.

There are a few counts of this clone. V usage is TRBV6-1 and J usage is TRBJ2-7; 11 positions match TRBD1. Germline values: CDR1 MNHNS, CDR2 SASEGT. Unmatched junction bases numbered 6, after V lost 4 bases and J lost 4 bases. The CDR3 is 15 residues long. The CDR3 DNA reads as TGTGCCAGCAGTGCCGCGGGACAGGGGGGGTACGAGCAGTACTTC. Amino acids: CASSAAGQGGYEQYF.

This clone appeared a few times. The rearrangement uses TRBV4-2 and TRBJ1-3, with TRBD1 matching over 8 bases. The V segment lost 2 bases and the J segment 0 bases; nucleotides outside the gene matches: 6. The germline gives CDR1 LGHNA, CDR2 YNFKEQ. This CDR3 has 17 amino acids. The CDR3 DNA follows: TGTGCCAGCAGCCAAACGACAGGGGCTGACTCTGGAAACACCATATATTTT. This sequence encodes CASSQTTGADSGNTIYF.

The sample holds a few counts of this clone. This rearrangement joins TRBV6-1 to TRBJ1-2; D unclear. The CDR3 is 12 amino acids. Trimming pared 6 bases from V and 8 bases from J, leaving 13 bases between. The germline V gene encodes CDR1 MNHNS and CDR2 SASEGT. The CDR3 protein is CASSHKGEGYTF. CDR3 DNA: TGTGCCAGCAGCCACAAGGGAGAGGGCTACACCTTC.

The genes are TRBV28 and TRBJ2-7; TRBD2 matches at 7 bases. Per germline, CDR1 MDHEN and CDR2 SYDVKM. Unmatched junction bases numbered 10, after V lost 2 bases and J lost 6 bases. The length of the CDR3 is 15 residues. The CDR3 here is CASSLLSGLRSEQYF. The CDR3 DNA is TGTGCCAGCAGTTTACTTAGCGGGCTGAGATCCGAGCAGTACTTC.